The clone carrying this TCR beta chain appeared a single time. This sample is part of a study of blood T cell repertoires in COVID-19. Study details: PBMCs, B-cell-depleted T cells, or T cells were the source of the cDNA or gDNA that made up the material.

CDR3 length equals 13 residues. Germline lookup yields CDR1 LNHDA and CDR2 SQIVND (reference sequence). Trimming took 6 bases from V and 8 from J; bases not matched to a gene: 7. The repertoire was sequenced with immunoSEQ multiplex PCR; TCRdb's copy has only in-frame clones and lacks some. The table includes about 81,000 clones, around 88% detected once. The gene calls are TRBV19 and TRBJ1-2; 9 bases align to TRBD1. The source is a woman older than 75 with acute or convalescent COVID-19. The sequenced material came from peripheral blood. The CDR3 reads CASSPDRGYGYTF. CDR3 sequence (DNA): TGTGCCAGTAGCCCGGACAGGGGATACGGCTACACCTTC.